The sequence of this TCR beta chain was determined in a study of T cells in women clearing cervical HPV infection. Across the whole study: Cases' blood sampling followed lesion detection by median approximately 140 days (90 to 200). HLA type could not be excluded as a confounder.

Of note for this clone: Its antigen is not known. Read coverage stops 3 residues before the CDR3 terminus; the germline J gene supplies the remainder.

The CDR3 spans 16 residues. CDR1 and CDR2 from the germline V gene are WNHNN and SYGVQD (reference sequence). All participants had a single incident cervical HPV16 infection, and prevalent HPV16 infections were excluded. Overall study results and limits: Repertoire richness, not evenness, was significantly elevated in CIN3+ cases versus controls.

Sequenced by immunoSEQ multiplex PCR; TCRdb stores in-frame clones only, minus some. Its clone listing holds fewer than 30,000 clones. The sample comprised blood buffy coat. The TCR originated in a woman aged 18 to 75 with a cervical HPV16 infection that either progressed to CIN3+ or cleared (not recorded which). This chain joins TRBV10-1 and TRBJ1-1, with 8 bases lining up with TRBD1. The CDR3 region is CASSGGGGDRPREAFF. Incomplete CDR3 DNA: TGCGCCAGCAGTGGGGGAGGTGGGGACAGGCCTCGAGAA.